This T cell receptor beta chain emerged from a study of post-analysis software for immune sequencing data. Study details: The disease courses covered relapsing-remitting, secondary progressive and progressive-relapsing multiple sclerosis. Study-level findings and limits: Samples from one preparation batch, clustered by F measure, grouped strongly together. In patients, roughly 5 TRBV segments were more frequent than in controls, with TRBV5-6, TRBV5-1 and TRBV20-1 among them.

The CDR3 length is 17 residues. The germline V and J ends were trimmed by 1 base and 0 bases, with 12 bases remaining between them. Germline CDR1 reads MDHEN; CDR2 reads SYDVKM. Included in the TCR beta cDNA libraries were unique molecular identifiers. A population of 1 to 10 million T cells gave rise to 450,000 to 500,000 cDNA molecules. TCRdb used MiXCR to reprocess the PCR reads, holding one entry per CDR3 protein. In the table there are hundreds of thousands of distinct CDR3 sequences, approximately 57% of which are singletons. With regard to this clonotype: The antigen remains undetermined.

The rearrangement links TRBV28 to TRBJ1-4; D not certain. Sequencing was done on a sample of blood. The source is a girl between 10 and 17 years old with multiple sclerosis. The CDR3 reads CASSLLPARATNEKLFF. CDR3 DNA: TGTGCCAGCAGTTTATTGCCAGCTCGAGCAACTAATGAAAAACTGTTTTTT.